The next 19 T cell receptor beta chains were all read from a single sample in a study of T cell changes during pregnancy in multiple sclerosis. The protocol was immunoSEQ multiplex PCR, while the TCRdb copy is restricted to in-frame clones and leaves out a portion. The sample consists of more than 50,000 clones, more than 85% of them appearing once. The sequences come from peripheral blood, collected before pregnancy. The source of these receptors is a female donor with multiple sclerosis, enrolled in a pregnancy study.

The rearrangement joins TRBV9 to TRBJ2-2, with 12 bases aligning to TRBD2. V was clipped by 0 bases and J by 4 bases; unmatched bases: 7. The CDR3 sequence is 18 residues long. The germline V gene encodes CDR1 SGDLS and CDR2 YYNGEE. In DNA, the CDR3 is TGTGCCAGCAGCGTAGAAACTAGCGGGGGGACATCCACCGGGGAGCTGTTTTTT. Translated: CASSVETSGGTSTGELFF.

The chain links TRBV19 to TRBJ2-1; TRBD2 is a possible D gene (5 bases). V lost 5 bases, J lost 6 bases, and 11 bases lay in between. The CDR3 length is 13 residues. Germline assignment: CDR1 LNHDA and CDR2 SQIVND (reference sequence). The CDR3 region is CASSPALVNEQFF. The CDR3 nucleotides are TGTGCCAGTAGTCCCGCACTAGTCAATGAGCAGTTCTTC.

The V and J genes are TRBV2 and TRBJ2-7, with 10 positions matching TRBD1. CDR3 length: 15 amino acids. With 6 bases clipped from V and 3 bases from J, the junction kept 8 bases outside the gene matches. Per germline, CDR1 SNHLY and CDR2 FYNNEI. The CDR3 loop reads CASRKPRDRGYEQYF. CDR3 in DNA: TGTGCCAGCAGGAAGCCCCGGGACAGGGGCTACGAGCAGTACTTC.

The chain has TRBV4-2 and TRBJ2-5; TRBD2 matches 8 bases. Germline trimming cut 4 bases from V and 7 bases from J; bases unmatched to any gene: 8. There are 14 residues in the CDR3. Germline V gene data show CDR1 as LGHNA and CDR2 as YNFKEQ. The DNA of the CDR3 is TGTGCCAGCAGCCCAGCCGGGGGGGCGGGGACCCAGTACTTC. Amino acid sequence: CASSPAGGAGTQYF.

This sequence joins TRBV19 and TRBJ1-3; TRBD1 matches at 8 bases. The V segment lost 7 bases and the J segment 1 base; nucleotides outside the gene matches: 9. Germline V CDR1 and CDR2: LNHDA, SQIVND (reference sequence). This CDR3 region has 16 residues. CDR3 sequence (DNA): TGTGCCAGTACCTATTTCCGGACAGGGTCTGGAAACACCATATATTTT. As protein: CASTYFRTGSGNTIYF.

The chain's CDR3 is CASSAGTGTDTQYF. CDR3 bases: TGTGCCAGCAGCGCCGGGACAGGCACAGATACGCAGTATTTT. The chain combines TRBV9 with TRBJ2-3, with TRBD1 matching 7 bases. The junction had 2 bases not matched to a gene; V was cut back by 3 bases and J by 1 base. There are 14 residues in the CDR3. Per the germline V gene, CDR1 is SGDLS and CDR2 is YYNGEE.

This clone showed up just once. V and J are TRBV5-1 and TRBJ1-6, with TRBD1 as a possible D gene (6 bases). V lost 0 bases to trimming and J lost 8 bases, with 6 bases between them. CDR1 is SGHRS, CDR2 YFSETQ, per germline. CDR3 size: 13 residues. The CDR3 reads CASSLDRDSPLHF. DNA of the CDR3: TGCGCCAGCAGCTTGGACAGGGATTCACCCCTCCACTTT.

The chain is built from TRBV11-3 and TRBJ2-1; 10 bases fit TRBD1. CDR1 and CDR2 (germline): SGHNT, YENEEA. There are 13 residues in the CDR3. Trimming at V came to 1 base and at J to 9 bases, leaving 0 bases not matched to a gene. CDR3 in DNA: TGTGCCAGCAGCTTAGGGGACAGGGGTGAGCAGTTCTTC. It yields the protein CASSLGDRGEQFF.

The CDR3 coding sequence is TGCGCCAGCAGCTTGTCGGGACAGGGGAACGGCTACACCTTC. Translating it yields CASSLSGQGNGYTF. V and J are TRBV5-1 and TRBJ1-2; TRBD1 agrees at 10 bases. The CDR3 runs to 14 residues. V dropped 1 base and J dropped 8; count of bases not matched to a gene: 5. The germline CDR1 and CDR2 sequences are SGHRS and YFSETQ.

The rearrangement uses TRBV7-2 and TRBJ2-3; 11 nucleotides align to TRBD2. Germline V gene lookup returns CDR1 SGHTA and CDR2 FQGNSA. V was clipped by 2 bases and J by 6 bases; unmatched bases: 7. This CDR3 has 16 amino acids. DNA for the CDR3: TGTGCCAGCAGCTTATTGGCTAGCGGGGGGTGGGATACGCAGTATTTT. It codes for CASSLLASGGWDTQYF.

The CDR3 loop reads CAISDFRRKQGHEQYF. Here the CDR3 DNA reads TGTGCCATCAGTGATTTTAGGAGGAAACAGGGGCACGAGCAGTACTTC. The J gene is TRBJ2-7, the V gene TRBV10-3; 7 nucleotides match TRBD1. Losses at the gene ends were 3 bases for V and 5 bases for J; bases not matched to a gene: 13. Germline V CDR1 and CDR2: ENHRY, SYGVKD. The CDR3 consists of 16 residues.

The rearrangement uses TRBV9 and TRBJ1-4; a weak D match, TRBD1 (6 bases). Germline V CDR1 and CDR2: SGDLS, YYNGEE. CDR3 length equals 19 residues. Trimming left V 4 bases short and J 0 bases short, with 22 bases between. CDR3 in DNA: TGTGCCAGCAGCCCCCATTTCTCTCAGGGGCGAGCAACTAATGAAAAACTGTTTTTT. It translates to CASSPHFSQGRATNEKLFF.

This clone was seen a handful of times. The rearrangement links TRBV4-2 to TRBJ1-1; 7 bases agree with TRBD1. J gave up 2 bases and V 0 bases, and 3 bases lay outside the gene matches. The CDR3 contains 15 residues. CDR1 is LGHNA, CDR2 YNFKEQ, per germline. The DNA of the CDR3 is TGTGCCAGCAGCCAAGACGGGACAGCTAACACTGAAGCTTTCTTT. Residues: CASSQDGTANTEAFF.

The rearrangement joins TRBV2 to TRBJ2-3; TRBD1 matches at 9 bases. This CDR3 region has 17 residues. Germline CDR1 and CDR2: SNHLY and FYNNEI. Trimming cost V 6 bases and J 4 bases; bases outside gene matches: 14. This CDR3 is CASRAGSGTGRSDTQYF. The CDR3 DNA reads TGTGCCAGCAGGGCCGGATCCGGGACAGGGAGGTCAGATACGCAGTATTTT.

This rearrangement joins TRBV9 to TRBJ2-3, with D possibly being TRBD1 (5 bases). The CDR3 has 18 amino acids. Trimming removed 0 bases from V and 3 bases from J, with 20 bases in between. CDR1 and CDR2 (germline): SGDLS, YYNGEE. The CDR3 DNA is TGTGCCAGCAGCGTAGATGGAAGGGGTCCAACCCTTACAGATACGCAGTATTTT. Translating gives CASSVDGRGPTLTDTQYF.

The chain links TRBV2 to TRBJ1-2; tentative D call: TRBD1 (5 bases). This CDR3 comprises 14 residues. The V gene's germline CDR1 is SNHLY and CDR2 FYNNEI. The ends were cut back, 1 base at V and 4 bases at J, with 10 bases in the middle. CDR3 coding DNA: TGTGCCAGCAGTGAAGAGCTGGGGCCCTATGGCTACACCTTC. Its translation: CASSEELGPYGYTF.

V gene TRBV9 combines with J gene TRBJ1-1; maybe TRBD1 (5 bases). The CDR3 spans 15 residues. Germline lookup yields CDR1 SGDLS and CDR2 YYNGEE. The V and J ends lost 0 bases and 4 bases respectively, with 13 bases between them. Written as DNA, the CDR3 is TGTGCCAGCAGCGTAGATCCGGGGGGGGGCACTGAAGCTTTCTTT. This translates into CASSVDPGGGTEAFF. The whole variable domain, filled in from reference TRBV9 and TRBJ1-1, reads DSGVTQTPKHLITATGQRVTLRCSPRSGDLSVYWYQQSLDQGLQFLIQYYNGEERAKGNILERFSAQQFPDLHSELNLSSLELGDSALYFCASSVDPGGGTEAFFGQGTRLTVV.

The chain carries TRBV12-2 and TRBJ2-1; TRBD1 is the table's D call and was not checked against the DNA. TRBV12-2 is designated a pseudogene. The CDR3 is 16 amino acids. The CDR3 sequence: CASRLVPTGYGNEQFF. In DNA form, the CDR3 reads TGTGCAAGTCGCTTGGTCCCGACAGGGTATGGCAATGAGCAGTTCTTC.

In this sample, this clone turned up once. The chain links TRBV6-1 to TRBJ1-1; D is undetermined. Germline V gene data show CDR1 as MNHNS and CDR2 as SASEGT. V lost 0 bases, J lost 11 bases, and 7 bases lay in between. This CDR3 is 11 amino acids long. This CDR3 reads CASSEAEVAFF. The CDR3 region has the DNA TGTGCCAGCAGTGAAGCAGAGGTGGCTTTCTTT.